The subject of this entry is one TCR beta chain. Its specificity is unknown. Some clones are missing from TCRdb's copy, which holds only in-frame ones; the method was immunoSEQ multiplex PCR. The table shows 140,000 to 150,000 clones, with 60% to 85% occurring only once. The CDR3 runs to 13 residues. Germline assignment: CDR1 SNHLY and CDR2 FYNNEI. V lost 10 bases to trimming and J lost 4 bases; unmatched junction nucleotides: 9. These data come from a study of cytotoxic CD8 clonotypes in ibrutinib-treated CLL. Study-level findings and limits: Once treatment began, public clonotypes, which were uncommon, contracted or stayed stable.

The source was PBMCs, collected after 24 months of ibrutinib treatment. V is TRBV2 and J is TRBJ2-5; 7 nucleotides line up with TRBD2. The TCR originated in a human donor with chronic lymphocytic leukemia. The chain's CDR3 is CATSRERGETQYF. The CDR3 nucleotides read TGTGCCACCTCTCGGGAGCGGGGAGAGACCCAGTACTTC.